One sample yielded the 17 T cell receptor beta chains listed below, sequenced in a study of blood T cell repertoires in COVID-19. The assay was immunoSEQ multiplex PCR, and TCRdb's table has in-frame clones only and misses some. Here the sample spans under 450,000 clones, approximately 77% being singletons. Sequenced input: peripheral blood. These receptors were obtained from a human donor with acute or convalescent COVID-19. The donor label of this sample is uncertain.

This rearrangement joins TRBV6-5 to TRBJ1-1; D is unclear. Germline V gives CDR1 MNHEY, CDR2 SVGAGI. CDR3 size: 11 residues. Trimming removed 6 bases from V and 10 bases from J, with 12 bases in between. The CDR3 here is CASREEVRAFF. The CDR3 DNA reads TGTGCCAGCAGGGAGGAAGTTAGAGCTTTCTTT.

This chain's CDR3 is CASSVARGPNEQFF. The CDR3 DNA is TGTGCCAGCAGTGTCGCCAGGGGGCCGAATGAGCAGTTCTTC. The rearrangement uses TRBV28 and TRBJ2-1; 8 bases agree with TRBD1. V lost 5 bases and J lost 7; bases outside the gene matches: 7. Per the germline V gene, CDR1 is MDHEN and CDR2 is SYDVKM. The CDR3 has 14 residues.

V gene TRBV6-5 combines with J gene TRBJ1-2, with D tentatively TRBD1 (5 bases). Germline CDR1 reads MNHEY; CDR2 reads SVGAGI. The CDR3 runs 14 residues. V was pared by 6 bases and J by 3 bases, with 14 bases between. The CDR3 DNA reads as TGTGCCAGCAGCGGGGGACCTCCGGACTATGGCTACACCTTC. It codes for CASSGGPPDYGYTF.

The chain is built from TRBV2 and TRBJ1-2; 9 bases line up with TRBD1. The CDR3 has 13 residues. The J segment lost 10 bases and the V segment lost 1 base, leaving 4 bases of the junction unmatched. In germline, CDR1 is SNHLY, CDR2 FYNNEI. The chain's CDR3 is CASSEEGQGHYTF. CDR3 nucleotides: TGTGCCAGCAGTGAAGAGGGACAGGGACACTACACCTTC.

This sequence joins TRBV7-9 and TRBJ1-2, with TRBD1 matching 7 bases. Trimming took 3 bases from V and 5 from J; bases not matched to a gene: 0. This CDR3 is built from 12 residues. CDR1 is SEHNR, CDR2 FQNEAQ, per germline (reference sequence). CDR3 loop: CASSLGQYGYTF. In DNA, the CDR3 is TGTGCCAGCAGCTTGGGACAGTATGGCTACACCTTC.

The chain links TRBV18 to TRBJ2-1; a weak D match, TRBD2 (5 bases). CDR3 size: 14 residues. V gave up 3 bases and J gave up 5 bases, with 11 bases separating them. The germline V gene has CDR1 KGHSH and CDR2 LQKENI. CDR3 DNA: TGTGCCAGCTCACCGCTCCCCGGGGACAATGAGCAGTTCTTC. This sequence encodes CASSPLPGDNEQFF.

This sequence joins TRBV27 and TRBJ1-2; unclear D gene. There are 12 residues in the CDR3. Germline CDR1 MNHEY, CDR2 SMNVEV (reference sequence). The V end was cut by 10 bases, the J end by 6 bases, with 15 bases between. The CDR3 DNA follows: TGTGCCATCGGGTCTCTTAAGGATGGCTACACCTTC. This sequence encodes CAIGSLKDGYTF.

The chain combines TRBV5-5 with TRBJ2-5; TRBD2 agrees at 9 bases. V dropped 2 bases and J dropped 5; count of bases not matched to a gene: 4. The germline V gene encodes CDR1 SGHKS and CDR2 YYEKEE (reference sequence). CDR3 size: 14 residues. CDR3 nucleotides: TGTGCCAGCAGCTTTCTTGCGGGGGGGGAGACCCAGTACTTC. It yields the protein CASSFLAGGETQYF.

This clone came up once. V usage is TRBV7-2 and J usage is TRBJ1-6, with a tentative D call TRBD1 (5 bases). Germline V gene sequence: CDR1 SGHTA, CDR2 FQGNSA. Trimming stripped 4 bases from V and 7 bases from J, with 14 bases between. CDR3 length: 15 residues. As DNA, the CDR3 is TGTGCCAGCAGCTCTTCAGGGTGGAGAAATTCACCCCTCCACTTT. It encodes CASSSSGWRNSPLHF.

This chain connects TRBV5-1 to TRBJ1-2; unclear D gene. Trimming removed 2 bases at V and 0 bases at J, with 11 bases between. This CDR3 comprises 15 residues. CDR1 and CDR2 (germline): SGHRS, YFSETQ. The CDR3: CASSFLSGANYGYTF. The CDR3 nucleotides read TGCGCCAGCAGCTTTCTTTCGGGAGCTAACTATGGCTACACCTTC.

This clone was recorded only once. The chain couples TRBV6-2 or TRBV6-3 to TRBJ1-1; D is perhaps TRBD1 (6 bases). Germline CDR1 and CDR2: MNHEY and SVGEGT. The CDR3 loop spans 13 amino acids. Trimming pared 1 base from V and 8 bases from J, leaving 11 bases between. The CDR3 region is CASSYFRGTEAFF. For the CDR3, the DNA is TGTGCCAGCAGTTACTTTAGGGGGACCGAAGCTTTCTTT.

The V and J genes are TRBV6-1 and TRBJ2-3; 13 bases match TRBD2. Unmatched junction bases numbered 1, after V lost 3 bases and J lost 4 bases. Germline CDR1 reads MNHNS; CDR2 reads SASEGT. The CDR3 extends over 15 amino acids. In DNA form, the CDR3 reads TGTGCCAGCAGTGAGGGACTAGCGGGGCCAGATACGCAGTATTTT. Translation gives CASSEGLAGPDTQYF.

This chain uses TRBV2 with TRBJ1-4, with D possibly being TRBD1 (6 bases). V dropped 7 bases and J dropped 4 bases, with 22 bases sitting between them. This CDR3 region has 17 residues. Germline V gene sequence: CDR1 SNHLY, CDR2 FYNNEI. The CDR3 DNA follows: TGTGCCAGCACCCTCAGGCAGGGGCGATCGGGTAATGAAAAACTGTTTTTT. Residues: CASTLRQGRSGNEKLFF.

This clone was recorded a few times. CDR3 coding DNA: TGTGCCAGCAGCCTCCCTTGGACAGCTGATCACACCGGGGAGCTGTTTTTT. It yields the protein CASSLPWTADHTGELFF. The chain links TRBV5-5 to TRBJ2-2, with D possibly TRBD1 on 6 matching bases. The germline V and J ends were trimmed by 4 bases and 3 bases, with 19 bases remaining between them. CDR3 length equals 17 residues. Germline CDR1 reads SGHKS; CDR2 reads YYEKEE (reference sequence). The entire variable domain, with the rest obtained from reference TRBV5-5 and TRBJ2-2, is as follows: DAGVTQSPTHLIKTRGQQVTLRCSPISGHKSVSWYQQVLGQGPQFIFQYYEKEERGRGNFPDRFSARQFPNYSSELNVNALLLGDSALYLCASSLPWTADHTGELFFGEGSRLTVL.

The chain carries TRBV18 and TRBJ2-3; D is perhaps TRBD2 (6 bases). In germline, CDR1 is KGHSH, CDR2 LQKENI. The CDR3 length is 18 residues. V was clipped by 0 bases and J by 5 bases, with 21 bases between them. This chain's CDR3 is CASSPPGNSRRAEDTQYF. The CDR3 DNA reads as TGTGCCAGCTCACCACCGGGGAACAGCCGGAGGGCCGAAGATACGCAGTATTTT.

The V gene is TRBV29-1, the J gene TRBJ2-7; D is unclear. This CDR3 contains 13 residues. Germline values: CDR1 SQVTM, CDR2 ANQGSEA. V was cut by 5 bases and J by 0 bases, with 11 bases left in between. The CDR3 DNA follows: TGCAGCGTTCTCGGCGGCATCTCCTACGAGCAGTACTTC. It codes for CSVLGGISYEQYF.

V gene TRBV29-1 combines with J gene TRBJ2-3, with 12 bases that match TRBD2. V lost 5 bases and J lost 3; bases outside the gene matches: 3. CDR1 is SQVTM and CDR2 is ANQGSEA in the germline V gene. The CDR3 contains 14 residues. The chain's CDR3 is CSVSTSGRTDTQYF. DNA for the CDR3: TGCAGCGTTTCGACTAGCGGGAGAACAGATACGCAGTATTTT.